The rows below give T cell receptor beta chains drawn from one sample of a study of T cells in Graves' hyperthyroidism and ophthalmopathy. In TCRdb, the multiplex PCR reads were re-called with MiXCR into one record per CDR3 protein. The data contain roughly 520,000 distinct CDR3 sequences, roughly 25% of them seen just once; the ten biggest clones take up 11%. Specimen: blood. Receptors were obtained from a woman aged 25 to 39 with Graves' ophthalmopathy. Both conserved end residues are part of each CDR3. The order of the fields is clone size, D gene, V gene, CDR3 length, J gene, CDR3 DNA, CDR3 protein. D genes are given only for firm matches. Clone size is given for some rows only: seen once, a few or many times, or a class if the clone is expanded.

NA	NA	TRBV20-1	14	TRBJ1-5	TGCAGTGCTCCTGCAGGTGCCCCAAGTCAGCCCCAGCATTTT	CSAPAGAPSQPQHF
NA	NA	TRBV5-5	13	TRBJ1-1	TGTGCCAGCAGGTCTCCCTGGGGGGCTGAAGCTTTCTTT	CASRSPWGAEAFF
many	TRBD1	TRBV7-3	15	TRBJ2-7	TGTGCCAGCAGCGTCCACAGGGGCCTTGCCTACGAGCAGTACTTC	CASSVHRGLAYEQYF
many	TRBD2	TRBV29-1	15	TRBJ2-4	TGCAGCGCCACAGGACTAGCGGGGGGGCTGGACATTCAGTACTTC	CSATGLAGGLDIQYF
NA	NA	TRBV4-1	18	TRBJ1-5	TGCGCCAGCAGCCAAGAAACAGGGACCACTTATAGCAATCAGCCCCAGCATTTT	CASSQETGTTYSNQPQHF
few	TRBD1	TRBV4-3	18	TRBJ1-6	TGCGCCAGCAGCCAAACACCGGGACAGGGGTGGGGGAATTCACCCCTCCACTTT	CASSQTPGQGWGNSPLHF
many	TRBD1	TRBV7-2	15	TRBJ1-2	TGTGCCAGCAGCTCCTCCGGGACAGGGGGCTGGGGCTACACCTTC	CASSSSGTGGWGYTF
many	TRBD2	TRBV11-3	16	TRBJ2-5	TGTGCCAGCAGCTTTAGTCCTAGCGGGGGCCAAGAGACCCAGTACTTC	CASSFSPSGGQETQYF
many	NA	TRBV2	16	TRBJ2-4	TGTGCCAGCAGTGTGGGAGTTATCTCAGCCAAAAACATTCAGTACTTC	CASSVGVISAKNIQYF
many	NA	TRBV6-5	13	TRBJ1-2	TGTGCCAGCAGTTACCGGACCTCCTATGGCTACACCTTC	CASSYRTSYGYTF
many	TRBD1	TRBV28	15	TRBJ2-2	TGTGCCAGCAGGGCGGGACAGGGGTTCACCGGGGAGCTGTTTTTT	CASRAGQGFTGELFF
many	NA	TRBV11-1	16	TRBJ1-1	TGTGCCAGCAGCTCCCAAGGGTGGGGATTGAACACTGAAGCTTTCTTT	CASSSQGWGLNTEAFF
many	NA	TRBV7-9	14	TRBJ2-2	TGTGCCAGCAGCCCGGGACCGGGCGTTGGGGAGCTGTTTTTT	CASSPGPGVGELFF
NA	NA	TRBV6-5	14	TRBJ1-2	TGTGCCAGCAGTTACGGTTCCGGGGGCTGGGACTACACCTTC	CASSYGSGGWDYTF
NA	NA	TRBV7-9	15	TRBJ2-7	TGTGCCAGCAGCCGCCCAGGGAGAAATCCCTACGAGCAGTACTTC	CASSRPGRNPYEQYF
many	NA	TRBV6-2/TRBV6-3	11	TRBJ1-2	TGTGCCAGCAGTTCTTTCCCAGGCTACACCTTC	CASSSFPGYTF
few	NA	TRBV30	14	TRBJ1-2	TGTGCCTGGAGACAAGACAAGGATATGAGCGGCTACACCTTC	CAWRQDKDMSGYTF
NA	TRBD1	TRBV24-1	14	TRBJ2-7	TGTGCCACCGGGCGTCACAGGGGGCACTACGAGCAGTACTTC	CATGRHRGHYEQYF
NA	NA	TRBV6-1	13	TRBJ1-2	TGTGCCAGCAGTGAAAGGGACTTATTCAGCTACACCTTC	CASSERDLFSYTF
NA	TRBD1	TRBV7-2	15	TRBJ1-1	TGTGCCAGCAGCTTAGCGGGGACAGTAGGGGCTGAAGCTTTCTTT	CASSLAGTVGAEAFF
many	NA	TRBV5-1	14	TRBJ1-1	TGCGCCAGCAGCTTGGTGACAGGGAACACTGAAGCTTTCTTT	CASSLVTGNTEAFF
few	NA	TRBV27	14	TRBJ2-7	TGTGCCAGCAGTTCCTGGGAGGTAGCCTACGAGCAGTACTTC	CASSSWEVAYEQYF
many	NA	TRBV20-1	11	TRBJ1-2	TGCAGTGCTAGTGCGGGGGTCGGCTACACCTTC	CSASAGVGYTF
many	NA	TRBV7-2	14	TRBJ1-3	TGTGCCAGCAGCGCCACCCTCTCTGGAAACACCATATATTTT	CASSATLSGNTIYF
many	TRBD1	TRBV11-1	16	TRBJ1-1	TGTGCCAGCAGGCAAGGACAGGCCTACATGAACACTGAAGCTTTCTTT	CASRQGQAYMNTEAFF
many	NA	TRBV6-5	14	TRBJ1-2	TGTGCCAGCAGTTACGGAGCAGGGGTTGGGGGCTACACCTTC	CASSYGAGVGGYTF
many	NA	TRBV6-2/TRBV6-3	13	TRBJ1-2	TGTGCCAGCAGTTACCAGCGGAACTATGGCTACACCTTC	CASSYQRNYGYTF
many	NA	TRBV30	14	TRBJ1-2	TGTGCCTGGAGTCAGTCCCAGGGCTACTATGGCTACACCTTC	CAWSQSQGYYGYTF
many	NA	TRBV28	18	TRBJ2-2	TGTGCCAGCAGTGCCCGGACCGGGGGGCTCCCCCACACCGGGGAGCTGTTTTTT	CASSARTGGLPHTGELFF
NA	TRBD2	TRBV10-3	15	TRBJ2-7	TGTGCCATCTCGGAGACGGGACTAGCGGGAGACGAGCAGTACTTC	CAISETGLAGDEQYF
NA	NA	TRBV7-8	14	TRBJ2-7	TGTGCCAGCAGCTCGTCGTATCCCACCTACGAGCAGTACTTC	CASSSSYPTYEQYF
many	NA	TRBV27	13	TRBJ1-6	TGTGCCAGCAGTTGGTCCAATTATTCACCCCTCCACTTT	CASSWSNYSPLHF
NA	NA	TRBV18	15	TRBJ1-5	TGTGCCAGCTCACCTGGGGAAGGGTTCAATCAGCCCCAGCATTTT	CASSPGEGFNQPQHF
many	NA	TRBV11-2	11	TRBJ1-1	TGTGCCAGCAGCCACAACACTGAAGCTTTCTTT	CASSHNTEAFF
many	NA	TRBV7-8	12	TRBJ1-5	TGTGCCAGCAGCCGCCCGGGTCAGCCCCAGCATTTT	CASSRPGQPQHF
many	NA	TRBV6-5	14	TRBJ1-6	TGTGCCAGCAGTTACTTAGGGTATAATTCACCCCTCCACTTT	CASSYLGYNSPLHF
many	NA	TRBV20-1	14	TRBJ1-2	TGCAGTGCTACGGCAGGGGTCTCTAACTATGGCTACACCTTC	CSATAGVSNYGYTF
few	NA	TRBV6-5	13	TRBJ1-1	TGTGCCAGCATTAGTCGGGGGGGCACTGAAGCTTTCTTT	CASISRGGTEAFF
few	NA	TRBV28	11	TRBJ2-7	TGTGCCACCGAGGGAGCATACGAGCAGTACTTC	CATEGAYEQYF
many	TRBD1	TRBV7-6	16	TRBJ2-2	TGTGCCAGCAGCTCCCCAGACAGGGACGTCACCGGGGAGCTGTTTTTT	CASSSPDRDVTGELFF
NA	TRBD2	TRBV12-3/TRBV12-4	15	TRBJ2-5	TGTGCCAGCAGCAATCTAGCGGGGGAGGAAGAGACCCAGTACTTC	CASSNLAGEEETQYF
many	TRBD1	TRBV5-1	15	TRBJ1-1	TGCGCCAGCAGCAAAGCAAGAACAGGGGACACTGAAGCTTTCTTT	CASSKARTGDTEAFF
many	NA	TRBV28	15	TRBJ2-5	TGTGCCAGCAGTCCGGATATGACCGCTAGGGAGACCCAGTACTTC	CASSPDMTARETQYF
many	TRBD1	TRBV6-1	15	TRBJ2-7	TGTGCCAGCAGTGAGCGAGGGGACAGCACCTACGAGCAGTACTTC	CASSERGDSTYEQYF
many	TRBD1	TRBV12-3/TRBV12-4	14	TRBJ1-5	TGTGCCAGCAGTCCGACAGGGAACAATCAGCCCCAGCATTTT	CASSPTGNNQPQHF
many	TRBD1	TRBV6-5	16	TRBJ1-3	TGTGCCAGCAGCCCCCGGGCAGGGGGGCCGGGAAACACCATATATTTT	CASSPRAGGPGNTIYF
many	NA	TRBV19	13	TRBJ1-1	TGTGCCAGTAGTATCACTAGCAACACTGAAGCTTTCTTT	CASSITSNTEAFF
NA	NA	TRBV6-1	14	TRBJ2-7	TGTGCCAGCATGCCCGCAGGTGGATTGCTCGAGCAGTACTTC	CASMPAGGLLEQYF
few	NA	TRBV10-1	13	TRBJ2-5	TGCGCCAGCAGTGACAGGGTGACGGAGACCCAGTACTTC	CASSDRVTETQYF